The 15 T cell receptor beta chains in this list originate from one sample, sequenced in a study of T cells after posttransplantation cyclophosphamide. TCRdb's table, derived via immunoSEQ multiplex PCR, lists solely in-frame clones and lacks some. The sample has about 6,900 clones; just under 80% are singletons. Sequencing input: memory CD4+ T cells sorted from blood. These receptors were taken from a woman aged 50 to 60 in good health and a related stem cell transplant donor.

This rearrangement joins TRBV7-9 to TRBJ2-7, with 7 bases aligning to TRBD1. V trimming: 5 bases; J trimming: 0 bases; junction bases outside the gene matches: 7. Germline CDR1 is SEHNR and CDR2 is FQNEAQ (reference sequence). The CDR3 has 15 amino acids. The CDR3, as DNA: TGTGCCAGCAGCCCTCCGGGACAGAGCTCCTACGAGCAGTACTTC. Amino acid sequence: CASSPPGQSSYEQYF.

V gene TRBV30 combines with J gene TRBJ2-7, with TRBD2 matching over 10 bases. Losses at the gene ends were 2 bases for V and 3 bases for J; bases not matched to a gene: 10. CDR3 length equals 16 residues. Germline V CDR1 and CDR2: GTSNPN, SVGIG (reference sequence). This CDR3 is CAWSLRTGTSVYEQYF. The DNA of the CDR3 is TGTGCCTGGAGTCTGCGGACCGGGACTAGCGTCTACGAGCAGTACTTC.

The genes are TRBV4-1 and TRBJ2-5, with a weak D call TRBD2 (7 bases). CDR1 is MGHRA and CDR2 is YSYEKL in the germline V gene. CDR3 length: 16 residues. V lost 4 bases, J lost 1 base, and 16 bases lay in between. The CDR3 reads CASSRGGGTPQETQYF. CDR3 DNA: TGCGCCAGCAGCCGGGGGGGAGGGACACCCCAAGAGACCCAGTACTTC.

The J gene is TRBJ2-7, the V gene TRBV14; D is uncertain. Germline V lookup: CDR1 SGHDN, CDR2 FVKESK. CDR3 size: 16 residues. The V end lost 3 bases, the J end lost 2 bases, and 17 bases lay between the germline ends. CDR3 DNA sequence: TGTGCCAGCAGCCACCCAAACGTAGCTCGCCCCTACGAGCAGTACTTC. This translates into CASSHPNVARPYEQYF.

This clone occurred once. V usage is TRBV9 and J usage is TRBJ2-2; tentatively, D is TRBD2 (7 bases). Germline values: CDR1 SGDLS, CDR2 YYNGEE. V was cut by 0 bases and J by 6 bases, with 18 bases left in between. This CDR3 has 17 residues. In nucleotides, the CDR3 is TGTGCCAGCAGCGTAGACGGGTGGGGGGGGCGCGCCGGGGAGCTGTTTTTT. It translates to CASSVDGWGGRAGELFF.

This rearrangement joins TRBV7-2 to TRBJ2-1; TRBD2 matches at 10 bases. Germline V gene sequence: CDR1 SGHTA, CDR2 FQGNSA. The ends lost 5 bases at V and 3 bases at J; junction bases unmatched: 7. The CDR3 loop spans 16 amino acids. CDR3 sequence (DNA): TGTGCCAGCAGCCGAGCTAGCGGGAGTGGCTACAATGAGCAGTTCTTC. This codes for CASSRASGSGYNEQFF.

This clone was picked up one time. V and J are TRBV5-1 and TRBJ1-1; 7 nucleotides agree with TRBD1. The germline V gene encodes CDR1 SGHRS and CDR2 YFSETQ. The CDR3 totals 17 residues. V lost 1 base to trimming and J lost 4 bases; unmatched junction nucleotides: 13. DNA for the CDR3: TGCGCCAGCAGCTTGAACCACAGGGGTCCCCCTCTCACTGAAGCTTTCTTT. Its protein is CASSLNHRGPPLTEAFF.

The chain uses TRBV18 and TRBJ1-4; 7 bases fit TRBD1. The CDR3 is made up of 14 amino acids. After removal of 3 bases from V and 6 bases from J, the junction contained 4 bases not matched to a gene. Germline V gives CDR1 KGHSH, CDR2 LQKENI. CDR3 amino acids: CASSPDRIHEKLFF. The CDR3 DNA reads as TGTGCCAGCTCACCGGACAGGATCCATGAAAAACTGTTTTTT.

The rearrangement joins TRBV10-3 to TRBJ2-3; tentative D call: TRBD1 (6 bases). CDR1 and CDR2 from the germline V gene are ENHRY and SYGVKD. The CDR3 has 13 amino acids. The ends were cut back, 2 bases at V and 7 bases at J, with 10 bases in the middle. The CDR3 nucleotides are TGTGCCATCAGTGAGGTCCAGGGGAATACGCAGTATTTT. This codes for CAISEVQGNTQYF.

This clone was detected once. The V and J genes are TRBV28 and TRBJ1-5, with 10 positions matching TRBD1. In germline, CDR1 is MDHEN, CDR2 SYDVKM. CDR3 length: 15 residues. V lost 8 bases, J lost 3 bases, and 7 bases stayed unmatched. The CDR3 DNA is TGTGCCAGCGGATGGACAGGGGGACCCAATCAGCCCCAGCATTTT. Translating gives CASGWTGGPNQPQHF.

This chain joins TRBV11-2 and TRBJ2-1; 14 bases match TRBD2. Germline values: CDR1 SGHAT, CDR2 FQNNGV. V lost 5 bases, J lost 7 bases, and 4 bases stayed unmatched. The CDR3 contains 15 residues. In DNA, the CDR3 is TGTGCCAGCAGCCTAAGGACTAGCGGGAGGAATGAGCAGTTCTTC. Translating it yields CASSLRTSGRNEQFF.

A few counts support this clone. This rearrangement joins TRBV7-9 to TRBJ1-4; D ambiguous. The CDR3 has 15 amino acids. The germline CDR1 and CDR2 sequences are SEHNR and FQNEAQ (reference sequence). V was clipped by 5 bases and J by 7 bases, with 17 bases between them. CDR3: CASSRSGGWGEKLFF. In nucleotides, the CDR3 is TGTGCCAGCAGCCGCAGCGGAGGGTGGGGTGAAAAACTGTTTTTT.

The chain couples TRBV4-1 to TRBJ1-6; TRBD1 is a possible D gene (5 bases). The V and J ends lost 0 bases and 10 bases respectively, with 10 bases between them. The germline V gene encodes CDR1 MGHRA and CDR2 YSYEKL. This CDR3 region has 14 residues. The CDR3 here is CASSQESGRSPLHF. DNA for the CDR3: TGCGCCAGCAGCCAAGAGTCAGGGCGGTCACCCCTCCACTTT.

The chain couples TRBV29-1 to TRBJ1-2, with 8 bases fitting TRBD1. The germline V gene encodes CDR1 SQVTM and CDR2 ANQGSEA. The ends lost 4 bases at V and 7 bases at J; junction bases unmatched: 11. The CDR3 totals 14 residues. The CDR3 nucleotides are TGCAGCGTTGGGGGGGACAGGTTTGAGTCTGGCTACACCTTC. Translated, it gives CSVGGDRFESGYTF. The complete variable domain, with remaining parts taken from reference TRBV29-1 and TRBJ1-2, reads SAVISQKPSRDICQRGTSLTIQCQVDSQVTMMFWYRQQPGQSLTLIATANQGSEATYESGFVIDKFPISRPNLTFSTLTVSNMSPEDSSIYLCSVGGDRFESGYTFGSGTRLTVV.

This chain joins TRBV5-1 and TRBJ2-1; D possibly corresponds to TRBD1 (6 bases). From germline, CDR1 is SGHRS and CDR2 YFSETQ. The CDR3 is 14 amino acids. Trimming left V 4 bases short and J 6 bases short, with 14 bases between. The CDR3 DNA reads TGCGCCAGCAGCCGCCCCCAGGGGATCAATGAGCAGTTCTTC. Amino acid sequence: CASSRPQGINEQFF.